This T cell receptor beta chain originates from a study of blood T cells in healthy people across ages. Study overall: Template switching caught about one barcoded beta molecule for each two T cells.

Trimming cost V 3 bases and J 5 bases; bases outside gene matches: 12. The CDR3 consists of 17 residues. Germline-derived CDR1 and CDR2 are SGHRS and YFSETQ. The authors ran a second PCR of about 6 to 12 cycles using a sample-barcoded 5' primer and a J-beta primer mix. One entry per CDR3 protein results from TCRdb running MiXCR on the 5' RACE reads. This sample has about 1.7 million distinct CDR3 sequences, with 28% found just once. This clonotype was recorded many times. The chain joins TRBV5-1 to TRBJ2-1; the match to TRBD1 covers 9 bases. Material: blood. The origin of this receptor is a woman in her thirties in good health. The CDR3 coding sequence is TGCGCCAGCAGCTCAAAAGACGGGACAGGGAAGAACAATGAGCAGTTCTTC. Its protein is CASSSKDGTGKNNEQFF.